The 5 T cell receptor beta chains below all came from one sample that was sequenced in a study of T cells in Graves' hyperthyroidism and ophthalmopathy (dated by TCRdb to the late 2010s). Preparation of the library involved multiplex PCR. The instrument given in TCRdb is Illumina HiSeq 2000. Amplification of TCR beta CDR3 regions was carried out from RNA transcripts. The TCR CDR3 was subjected to a first round of RT-PCR using the HTBI primer set and the Qiagen OneStep RT-PCR kit. In TCRdb, the public reads were trimmed at Q25 with fastp and aligned with MiXCR, with productive beta chains retained. Every CDR3 protein is listed once, alongside the most common genes and DNA of its rows. A total of around 500,000 distinct CDR3 sequences appear in this sample, about 16% of them only once. The leading ten clones occupy roughly 29% of the sample. Sequencing input: blood. Source of these receptors: a woman aged 25 to 45 with Graves' ophthalmopathy.

In the case of this clonotype: A much larger clone sits a single nucleotide away, making a read error possible. The rearrangement joins TRBV11-1 to TRBJ1-1; D call uncertain. Germline values: CDR1 SGHAT, CDR2 FQDESV (reference sequence). The CDR3 spans 13 residues. V lost 5 bases and J 10 bases, leaving 17 bases between the germline ends. The CDR3 DNA sequence: TGTGCCAGCAGCCTCATCACGGGCGGGCGAGCTTTCTTT. It specifies CASSLITGGRAFF.

The genes are TRBV6-2 or TRBV6-3 and TRBJ2-3; TRBD1 is a possible D gene (6 bases). Per germline, CDR1 MNHEY and CDR2 SVGEGT. CDR3 size: 15 residues. V lost 2 bases and J 4 bases, leaving 13 bases between the germline ends. The DNA of the CDR3 is TGTGCCAGCAGTTACCACGGACAGCAGGCAGATACGCAGTATTTT. It translates to CASSYHGQQADTQYF.

This clonotype turned up a few times. The chain has TRBV4-1 and TRBJ1-6, with 7 nucleotides matching TRBD1. The CDR3 has 18 amino acids. Trimming removed 1 base from V and 5 bases from J; junction bases left unmatched: 11. Germline loops: CDR1 MGHRA, CDR2 YSYEKL. The CDR3 here is CASSQGYAGTANNSPLHF. In nucleotides, the CDR3 is TGCGCCAGCAGCCAAGGCTACGCGGGGACAGCGAATAATTCACCCCTCCACTTT.

At least ten counts were recorded for this clonotype. The chain is built from TRBV5-1 and TRBJ1-1, with TRBD1 as a possible D gene (6 bases). The CDR3 extends over 15 amino acids. The germline V gene has CDR1 SGHRS and CDR2 YFSETQ. V shed 2 bases and J shed 1 base, with 12 bases lying between them. The CDR3 region has the DNA TGCGCCAGCAGCTTTACGGGACACAAGAACACTGAAGCTTTCTTT. Protein: CASSFTGHKNTEAFF.

The sample holds a few counts of this clonotype. This chain connects TRBV18 to TRBJ1-2; no reliable D call. The CDR3 runs to 15 residues. In germline, CDR1 is KGHSH, CDR2 LQKENI. Deletions cut 3 bases from V and 2 bases from J, with 13 bases between. The CDR3 sequence: CASSPYRTENYGYTF. Written as DNA, the CDR3 is TGTGCCAGCTCACCTTATAGGACTGAAAACTATGGCTACACCTTC. The variable domain in full, completed from reference TRBV18 and TRBJ1-2, reads NAGVMQNPRHLVRRRGQEARLRCSPMKGHSHVYWYRQLPEEGLKFMVYLQKENIIDESGMPKERFSAEFPKEGPSILRIQQVVRGDSAAYFCASSPYRTENYGYTFGSGTRLTVV.